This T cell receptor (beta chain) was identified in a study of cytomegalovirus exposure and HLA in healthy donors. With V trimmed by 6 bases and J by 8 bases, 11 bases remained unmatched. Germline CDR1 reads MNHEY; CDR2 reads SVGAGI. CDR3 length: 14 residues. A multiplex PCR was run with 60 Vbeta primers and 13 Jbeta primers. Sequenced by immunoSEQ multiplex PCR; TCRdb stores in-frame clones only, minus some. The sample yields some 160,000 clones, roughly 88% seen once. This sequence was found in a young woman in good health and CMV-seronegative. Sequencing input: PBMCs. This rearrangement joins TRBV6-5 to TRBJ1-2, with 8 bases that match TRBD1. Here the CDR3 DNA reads TGTGCCAGCAGCTCCTTCCAGGGGGCAAAGGGCTACACCTTC. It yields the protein CASSSFQGAKGYTF.